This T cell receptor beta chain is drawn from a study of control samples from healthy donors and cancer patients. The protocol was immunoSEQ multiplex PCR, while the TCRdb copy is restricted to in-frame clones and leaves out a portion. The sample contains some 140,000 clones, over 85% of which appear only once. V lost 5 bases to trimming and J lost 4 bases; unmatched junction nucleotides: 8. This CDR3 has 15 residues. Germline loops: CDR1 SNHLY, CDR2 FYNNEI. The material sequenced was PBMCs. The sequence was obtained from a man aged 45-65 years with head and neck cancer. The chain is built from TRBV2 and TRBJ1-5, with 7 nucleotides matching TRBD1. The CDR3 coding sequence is TGTGCCAGCAGTACCCTACCGGGACAGAATCAGCCCCAGCATTTT. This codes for CASSTLPGQNQPQHF.